The sequence of this T cell receptor beta chain was determined in a study of CD8 T cells in ankylosing spondylitis. Each TCR beta library was made by quantitative 5'-RACE that incorporated molecular barcodes. TCRdb ran MiXCR on the 5' RACE reads and lists one entry per CDR3 protein. The repertoire has about 510,000 distinct CDR3 sequences, over 4% of them found once; the top ten carry 3.5%. Findings of the study overall: Reportedly, significant enrichment of disease-linked clones occurred in matched ankylosing spondylitis synovial fluid. Ankylosing spondylitis blood seemed to carry a telltale TCR beta motif made of under ten highly homologous variants. Clones linked to disease, bearing a CD8+ phenotype, were relatively rare in peripheral blood.

Germline values: CDR1 SQVTM, CDR2 ANQGSEA. V lost 0 bases to trimming and J lost 0 bases, with 15 bases between them. The CDR3 consists of 17 residues. This clonotype was observed a handful of times. What it recognizes is unknown. Sequencing was performed on blood, either unsorted or a sorted T cell fraction (not recorded which). The gene calls are TRBV29-1 and TRBJ2-4; maybe TRBD1 (6 bases). The receptor was isolated from a male donor with ankylosing spondylitis. The CDR3 loop reads CSVEDARTDLAKNIQYF. CDR3 DNA sequence: TGCAGCGTTGAAGATGCGCGGACAGATCTAGCCAAAAACATTCAGTACTTC. Full variable domain (remainder filled in from reference TRBV29-1 and TRBJ2-4): SAVISQKPSRDICQRGTSLTIQCQVDSQVTMMFWYRQQPGQSLTLIATANQGSEATYESGFVIDKFPISRPNLTFSTLTVSNMSPEDSSIYLCSVEDARTDLAKNIQYFGAGTRLSVL.